A selection of T cell receptor beta chains follows, all from one sample in a study of technical replicates of blood from several donors. Profiling relied on immunoSEQ multiplex PCR, and the TCRdb table lists in-frame clones only, not all of them. The data contain approximately 81,000 clones, 75% to 85% of them singletons. What was sequenced was PBMCs. These receptors came from a human donor in good health. Some clones in this sample may be carry-over from other donors' samples. The CDR3 runs from the conserved cysteine through the conserved F or W. A D gene is named only where the DNA matches it firmly. Where a row states a size, it is once, few, many or the class of an expanded clone; other rows omit it.

j_call	clone_size	d_call	v_call	cdr3_length	cdr3_aa	cdr3_nt
TRBJ2-7	NA	TRBD2	TRBV5-4	15	CASSLGREGPYEQYF	TGTGCCAGCAGCTTGGGTCGGGAGGGCCCCTACGAGCAGTACTTC
TRBJ2-1	NA	TRBD2	TRBV11-3	14	CASSLSGGHNEQFF	TGTGCCAGCAGCTTAAGCGGGGGACACAATGAGCAGTTCTTC
TRBJ2-7	NA	TRBD1	TRBV10-3	15	CAISGTGQGSYEQYF	TGTGCCATCAGCGGAACGGGACAGGGTTCATACGAGCAGTACTTC
TRBJ1-1	NA	NA	TRBV18	15	CASSPREGLNTEAFF	TGTGCCAGCTCACCGAGGGAGGGGCTGAACACTGAAGCTTTCTTT
TRBJ1-5	NA	TRBD1	TRBV30	14	CAWSGTGGSQPQHF	TGTGCCTGGTCCGGGACAGGGGGTAGTCAGCCCCAGCATTTT
TRBJ1-6	NA	NA	TRBV2	15	CASSEASSYNSPLHF	TGTGCCAGCAGTGAAGCCAGCTCCTATAATTCACCCCTCCACTTT
TRBJ2-1	NA	TRBD1	TRBV27	13	CASSLSSDREQFF	TGTGCCAGCAGTTTATCTTCGGACAGGGAGCAGTTCTTC
TRBJ2-7	NA	NA	TRBV7-8	15	CASSLEAGPYYEQYF	TGTGCCAGCAGCTTAGAAGCAGGTCCCTACTACGAGCAGTACTTC
TRBJ2-7	NA	NA	TRBV2	14	CASSEYRSSYEQYF	TGTGCCAGCAGTGAGTATAGGAGCTCCTACGAGCAGTACTTC
TRBJ2-7	NA	TRBD2	TRBV4-2	14	CASLRSGSFYEQYF	TGTGCCAGCCTTCGGAGCGGGAGTTTTTACGAGCAGTACTTC
TRBJ2-3	NA	TRBD2	TRBV30	13	CAWGAGGPNTQYF	TGTGCCTGGGGAGCGGGAGGGCCGAATACGCAGTATTTT
TRBJ2-5	NA	NA	TRBV2	12	CASSRDQETQYF	TGTGCCAGCAGCCGGGACCAAGAGACCCAGTACTTC
TRBJ2-7	NA	TRBD2	TRBV27	13	CASSAGGAHEQYF	TGTGCCAGCAGTGCGGGAGGTGCCCACGAGCAGTACTTC
TRBJ2-3	NA	NA	TRBV30	12	CAWTSLGDTQYF	TGTGCCTGGACCTCACTCGGGGATACGCAGTATTTT
TRBJ1-5	NA	NA	TRBV19	14	CASSNEWSNQPQHF	TGTGCCAGTAGTAATGAGTGGAGCAATCAGCCCCAGCATTTT
TRBJ1-5	NA	TRBD1	TRBV29-1	14	CSATGDGGNQPQHF	TGCAGCGCCACAGGGGATGGTGGCAATCAGCCCCAGCATTTT
TRBJ2-7	NA	NA	TRBV29-1	15	CSVDKTMGSTYEQYF	TGCAGCGTTGATAAGACGATGGGGAGTACCTACGAGCAGTACTTC
TRBJ1-5	NA	NA	TRBV19	14	CASSPGQGNQPQHF	TGTGCCAGTAGTCCCGGCCAGGGTAATCAGCCCCAGCATTTT
TRBJ2-1	NA	TRBD2	TRBV15	15	CATSRDSAGGNEQFF	TGTGCCACCAGCAGAGATTCAGCGGGAGGTAATGAGCAGTTCTTC
TRBJ2-7	NA	TRBD2	TRBV5-1	14	CASSLVTSGSEQYF	TGCGCCAGCAGCTTGGTGACTAGCGGGAGCGAGCAGTACTTC
TRBJ2-3	NA	TRBD2	TRBV7-2	16	CASSLGAGGWTDTQYF	TGTGCCAGCAGCTTAGGAGCGGGGGGGTGGACAGATACGCAGTATTTT
TRBJ2-7	NA	NA	TRBV27	19	CASSGSGTSRSDGIYEQYF	TGTGCCAGCAGTGGCTCCGGGACATCCCGGTCAGATGGGATATACGAGCAGTACTTC
TRBJ1-2	NA	NA	TRBV2	13	CASSEGGHYGYTF	TGTGCCAGCAGTGAAGGGGGCCACTATGGCTACACCTTC
TRBJ2-1	once	TRBD1	TRBV11-2	14	CASSLGQAYNEQFF	TGTGCCAGCAGCCTTGGACAGGCCTACAATGAGCAGTTCTTC
TRBJ2-7	NA	NA	TRBV10-3	13	CAISRDSAYEQYF	TGTGCCATCAGCCGGGACTCTGCCTACGAGCAGTACTTC